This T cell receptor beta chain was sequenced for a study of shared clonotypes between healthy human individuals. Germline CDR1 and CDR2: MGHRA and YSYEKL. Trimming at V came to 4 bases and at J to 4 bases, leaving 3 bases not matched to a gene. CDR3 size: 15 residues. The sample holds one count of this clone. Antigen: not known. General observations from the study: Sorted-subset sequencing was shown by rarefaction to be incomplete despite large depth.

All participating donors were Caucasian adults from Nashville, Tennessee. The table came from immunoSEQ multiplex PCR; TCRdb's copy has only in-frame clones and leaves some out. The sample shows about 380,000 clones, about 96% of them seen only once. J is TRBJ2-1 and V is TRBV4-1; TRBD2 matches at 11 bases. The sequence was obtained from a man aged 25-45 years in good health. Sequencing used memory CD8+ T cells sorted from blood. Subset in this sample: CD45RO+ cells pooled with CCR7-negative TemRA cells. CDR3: CASSLGLAGYNEQFF. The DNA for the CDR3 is TGCGCCAGCAGCCTCGGACTAGCGGGTTACAATGAGCAGTTCTTC.